The 22 T cell receptor beta chains in this list originate from one sample, sequenced in a study of blood T cell repertoires in COVID-19. Only in-frame clones appear in the TCRdb table, and some are missing; sequencing was by immunoSEQ multiplex PCR. The sample yields around 95,000 clones, about 88% seen once. The sequenced material came from peripheral blood. The receptors derive from a man aged 30-40 years in a cohort sampled during active COVID-19.

The rearrangement uses TRBV4-1 and TRBJ2-1; 14 bases agree with TRBD2. The CDR3 is made up of 19 amino acids. V lost 0 bases to trimming and J lost 12 bases; unmatched junction nucleotides: 16. Looked up from germline, CDR1 is MGHRA and CDR2 is YSYEKL. The CDR3 coding sequence is TGCGCCAGCAGCCAAGATAGGGGCTCGACTAGCGGGGGGGCCAGGAGGCAGTTCTTC. Its protein product is CASSQDRGSTSGGARRQFF.

The V gene is TRBV7-2, the J gene TRBJ1-2, with no clear D. V lost 4 bases and J 7 bases, leaving 13 bases between the germline ends. The V gene's germline CDR1 is SGHTA and CDR2 FQGNSA. The CDR3 covers 13 residues. DNA of the CDR3: TGTGCCAGCAGCTCTCACAGTAAGAGTGGCTACACCTTC. It specifies CASSSHSKSGYTF. The variable domain in full, completed from reference TRBV7-2 and TRBJ1-2, reads GAGVSQSPSNKVTEKGKDVELRCDPISGHTALYWYRQSLGQGLEFLIYFQGNSAPDKSGLPSDRFSAERTGGSVSTLTIQRTQQEDSAVYLCASSSHSKSGYTFGSGTRLTVV.

The chain carries TRBV10-3 and TRBJ1-4; TRBD1 is a possible D gene (5 bases). V shed 7 bases and J shed 8 bases, with 20 bases lying between them. This CDR3 is 15 amino acids long. Germline loops: CDR1 ENHRY, CDR2 SYGVKD. The CDR3 DNA reads TGTGCCATCATGAACCGGGACTACGAGCGGGAAAAACTGTTTTTT. Translation: CAIMNRDYEREKLFF.

The rearrangement links TRBV5-1 to TRBJ2-1; D is possibly TRBD1 (5 bases). The V end was cut by 1 base, the J end by 6 bases, with 11 bases between. Germline V CDR1 and CDR2: SGHRS, YFSETQ. The CDR3 runs to 14 residues. For the CDR3, the DNA is TGCGCCAGCAGCTTGCAGGGCCGGTCCAATGAGCAGTTCTTC. This translates into CASSLQGRSNEQFF.

The genes are TRBV30 and TRBJ1-2; tentatively, D is TRBD1 (6 bases). The V end lost 3 bases, the J end lost 4 bases, and 15 bases lay between the germline ends. Germline V gene lookup returns CDR1 GTSNPN and CDR2 SVGIG (reference sequence). The CDR3 covers 14 residues. CDR3 loop: CAWSKGGPGYGYTF. CDR3 DNA sequence: TGTGCCTGGAGCAAAGGGGGTCCGGGCTATGGCTACACCTTC. Together with reference TRBV30 and TRBJ1-2, the CDR3 gives the full variable domain: SQTIHQWPATLVQPVGSPLSLECTVEGTSNPNLYWYRQAAGRGLQLLFYSVGIGQISSEVPQNLSASRPQDRQFILSSKKLLLSDSGFYLCAWSKGGPGYGYTFGSGTRLTVV.

The genes are TRBV5-4 and TRBJ2-7; 13 positions agree with TRBD2. The V gene end was trimmed by 1 base and the J gene end by 1 base; junction bases not matched to a gene: 5. The CDR3 covers 17 residues. The germline V gene encodes CDR1 SGHNT and CDR2 YYREEE (reference sequence). CDR3 coding DNA: TGTGCCAGCAGCTTGACTAGCGGGGGGGCGGGGTCCTACGAGCAGTACTTC. This sequence encodes CASSLTSGGAGSYEQYF.

DNA for the CDR3: TGTGCCAGCAGTGCCGCAGGGTCCTACGAGCAGTACTTC. Translation gives CASSAAGSYEQYF. V usage is TRBV25-1 and J usage is TRBJ2-7, with D perhaps TRBD1 (5 bases). The CDR3 sequence is 13 residues long. From germline, CDR1 is MGHDK and CDR2 SYGVNS. The ends were cut back, 4 bases at V and 1 base at J, with 8 bases in the middle.

V is TRBV29-1 and J is TRBJ1-3; D remains ambiguous. The length of the CDR3 is 13 residues. Per the germline V gene, CDR1 is SQVTM and CDR2 is ANQGSEA. The V and J ends lost 4 bases and 2 bases respectively, with 9 bases between them. CDR3 residues: CSVAFDTGNTIYF. CDR3 sequence (DNA): TGCAGCGTTGCTTTCGACACTGGAAACACCATATATTTT.

Concerning this clone: Other nucleotide sequences from this sample produce the same CDR3. CDR3 sequence reads: CSASESGAFF. CDR3 in DNA: TGCAGTGCTAGTGAATCAGGAGCTTTCTTT. The chain carries TRBV20-1 and TRBJ1-1; the D is unclear. This CDR3 has 10 residues. Deletions cut 3 bases from V and 10 bases from J, with 9 bases between. Germline V gene lookup returns CDR1 DFQATT and CDR2 SNEGSKA (reference sequence).

This clone was recorded a few times. The V call is TRBV18, the J call TRBJ2-3; D may be TRBD2 (5 bases). This CDR3 spans 17 amino acids. The germline gives CDR1 KGHSH, CDR2 LQKENI. Trimming cost V 0 bases and J 2 bases, with 15 bases left between them. The chain's CDR3 is CASSPPRLAETTDTQYF. For the CDR3, the DNA is TGTGCCAGCTCACCACCGAGGCTAGCCGAAACCACAGATACGCAGTATTTT.

The chain links TRBV6-5 to TRBJ2-5, with 8 bases identical to TRBD2. Losses at the gene ends were 2 bases for V and 9 bases for J; bases not matched to a gene: 11. The CDR3 extends over 15 amino acids. From germline, CDR1 is MNHEY and CDR2 SVGAGI. CDR3 DNA: TGTGCCAGCAGTTACAGCGGGGGCGGCGGCGAGCCCCAGTACTTC. Encoded protein: CASSYSGGGGEPQYF.

The chain has TRBV19 and TRBJ1-5; 8 nucleotides agree with TRBD1. V shed 5 bases, J shed 7 bases, and the junction held 13 bases outside the gene matches. The CDR3 is made up of 16 amino acids. Germline lookup yields CDR1 LNHDA and CDR2 SQIVND (reference sequence). In DNA form, the CDR3 reads TGTGCCAGTAGTTCCACTCTACCAGGGGGCGGACAGCCCCAGCATTTT. Its protein product is CASSSTLPGGGQPQHF.

This chain connects TRBV6-6 to TRBJ2-1; 7 bases are a match to TRBD1. The germline V gene has CDR1 MNHNY and CDR2 SVGAGI (reference sequence). The V segment lost 4 bases and the J segment 8 bases; nucleotides outside the gene matches: 5. The CDR3 totals 13 residues. The CDR3 sequence: CASSLPQGHEQFF. The CDR3 coding sequence is TGTGCCAGCAGTTTACCACAGGGGCATGAGCAGTTCTTC.

In its sample, this clone was seen a few times. The rearrangement uses TRBV7-7 and TRBJ2-2; tentative D call: TRBD2 (5 bases). The CDR3 is 18 amino acids. V was trimmed by 2 bases and J by 1 base, leaving 17 bases between them. Looked up from germline, CDR1 is SSHAT and CDR2 is FNYEAQ (reference sequence). Written as DNA, the CDR3 is TGTGCCAGCAGCTTACGGAGTGTATCTGGGAGGAACACCGGGGAGCTGTTTTTT. Its protein product is CASSLRSVSGRNTGELFF.

The genes are TRBV18 and TRBJ2-2; possible D gene TRBD2, 5 bases. The V end was cut by 1 base, the J end by 5 bases, with 14 bases between. Germline V gene data show CDR1 as KGHSH and CDR2 as LQKENI. The CDR3 totals 16 residues. The CDR3 loop is CASSPLNPPGTGELFF. CDR3 DNA sequence: TGTGCCAGCTCACCACTCAACCCCCCGGGGACCGGGGAGCTGTTTTTT.

V and J are TRBV5-4 and TRBJ1-4; D may be TRBD1 (6 bases). The CDR3 runs to 14 residues. Germline CDR1 is SGHNT and CDR2 is YYREEE (reference sequence). The V and J ends lost 2 bases and 3 bases respectively, with 8 bases between them. The DNA of the CDR3 is TGTGCCAGCAGCTTCAGGGGATCTAATGAAAAACTGTTTTTT. This encodes CASSFRGSNEKLFF.

In DNA, the CDR3 is TGTGCCAGCAGCCTCCAGGGCAGCACAGATACGCAGTATTTT. As protein: CASSLQGSTDTQYF. The V gene is TRBV7-3, the J gene TRBJ2-3; maybe TRBD1 (5 bases). The CDR3 length is 14 residues. Germline V gene data show CDR1 as SGHTA and CDR2 as FQGTGA. The V gene lost 5 bases and the J gene lost 0 bases, with 9 bases spanning the gap. Complete variable domain (other parts from reference TRBV7-3 and TRBJ2-3): GAGVSQTPSNKVTEKGKYVELRCDPISGHTALYWYRQSLGQGPEFLIYFQGTGAADDSGLPNDRFFAVRPEGSVSTLKIQRTERGDSAVYLCASSLQGSTDTQYFGPGTRLTVL.

The count of this clone is one. In DNA, the CDR3 is TGTGCCAGCAGCAGCACAGGGGGCCGGAACACCGGGGAGCTGTTTTTT. This gives the protein CASSSTGGRNTGELFF. The V gene is TRBV5-4, the J gene TRBJ2-2, with 9 bases lining up with TRBD1. The V gene end was trimmed by 4 bases and the J gene end by 1 base; junction bases not matched to a gene: 5. Germline assignment: CDR1 SGHNT and CDR2 YYREEE (reference sequence). The CDR3 is made up of 16 amino acids.

The chain carries TRBV5-4 and TRBJ2-6, with D hard to call. The CDR3 length is 15 residues. The germline CDR1 and CDR2 sequences are SGHNT and YYREEE (reference sequence). The V end lost 0 bases, the J end lost 0 bases, and 4 bases lay between the germline ends. The chain's CDR3 is CASSLALSGANVLTF. In DNA form, the CDR3 reads TGTGCCAGCAGCTTGGCCCTCTCTGGGGCCAACGTCCTGACTTTC.

CDR3 loop: CASSPTGNTGELFF. CDR3 coding DNA: TGTGCCAGCAGTCCGACAGGGAACACCGGGGAGCTGTTTTTT. V usage is TRBV27 and J usage is TRBJ2-2; a weak D match, TRBD1 (6 bases). The CDR3 totals 14 residues. In germline, CDR1 is MNHEY, CDR2 SMNVEV (reference sequence). Trimming left V 5 bases short and J 1 base short, with 8 bases between.

V and J are TRBV3-1 (or the pseudogene TRBV3-2) and TRBJ2-7; 8 nucleotides line up with TRBD1. The germline V gene encodes CDR1 LGHDT and CDR2 YNNKEL (reference sequence). Trimming at V came to 4 bases and at J to 3 bases, leaving 5 bases not matched to a gene. The CDR3 runs to 14 residues. DNA for the CDR3: TGTGCCAGCAGCCCGTCAGGGGGCCACTACGAGCAGTACTTC. This translates into CASSPSGGHYEQYF.

This clone was seen only a few times. The rearrangement links TRBV19 to TRBJ2-7, with D perhaps matching TRBD1 (6 bases). Germline CDR1 LNHDA, CDR2 SQIVND (reference sequence). The CDR3 totals 14 residues. V lost 6 bases and J 4 bases, leaving 16 bases between the germline ends. The CDR3 DNA sequence: TGTGCCAGTAGCCCGACTGGGCAGGGGTACGAGCAGTACTTC. As protein: CASSPTGQGYEQYF.